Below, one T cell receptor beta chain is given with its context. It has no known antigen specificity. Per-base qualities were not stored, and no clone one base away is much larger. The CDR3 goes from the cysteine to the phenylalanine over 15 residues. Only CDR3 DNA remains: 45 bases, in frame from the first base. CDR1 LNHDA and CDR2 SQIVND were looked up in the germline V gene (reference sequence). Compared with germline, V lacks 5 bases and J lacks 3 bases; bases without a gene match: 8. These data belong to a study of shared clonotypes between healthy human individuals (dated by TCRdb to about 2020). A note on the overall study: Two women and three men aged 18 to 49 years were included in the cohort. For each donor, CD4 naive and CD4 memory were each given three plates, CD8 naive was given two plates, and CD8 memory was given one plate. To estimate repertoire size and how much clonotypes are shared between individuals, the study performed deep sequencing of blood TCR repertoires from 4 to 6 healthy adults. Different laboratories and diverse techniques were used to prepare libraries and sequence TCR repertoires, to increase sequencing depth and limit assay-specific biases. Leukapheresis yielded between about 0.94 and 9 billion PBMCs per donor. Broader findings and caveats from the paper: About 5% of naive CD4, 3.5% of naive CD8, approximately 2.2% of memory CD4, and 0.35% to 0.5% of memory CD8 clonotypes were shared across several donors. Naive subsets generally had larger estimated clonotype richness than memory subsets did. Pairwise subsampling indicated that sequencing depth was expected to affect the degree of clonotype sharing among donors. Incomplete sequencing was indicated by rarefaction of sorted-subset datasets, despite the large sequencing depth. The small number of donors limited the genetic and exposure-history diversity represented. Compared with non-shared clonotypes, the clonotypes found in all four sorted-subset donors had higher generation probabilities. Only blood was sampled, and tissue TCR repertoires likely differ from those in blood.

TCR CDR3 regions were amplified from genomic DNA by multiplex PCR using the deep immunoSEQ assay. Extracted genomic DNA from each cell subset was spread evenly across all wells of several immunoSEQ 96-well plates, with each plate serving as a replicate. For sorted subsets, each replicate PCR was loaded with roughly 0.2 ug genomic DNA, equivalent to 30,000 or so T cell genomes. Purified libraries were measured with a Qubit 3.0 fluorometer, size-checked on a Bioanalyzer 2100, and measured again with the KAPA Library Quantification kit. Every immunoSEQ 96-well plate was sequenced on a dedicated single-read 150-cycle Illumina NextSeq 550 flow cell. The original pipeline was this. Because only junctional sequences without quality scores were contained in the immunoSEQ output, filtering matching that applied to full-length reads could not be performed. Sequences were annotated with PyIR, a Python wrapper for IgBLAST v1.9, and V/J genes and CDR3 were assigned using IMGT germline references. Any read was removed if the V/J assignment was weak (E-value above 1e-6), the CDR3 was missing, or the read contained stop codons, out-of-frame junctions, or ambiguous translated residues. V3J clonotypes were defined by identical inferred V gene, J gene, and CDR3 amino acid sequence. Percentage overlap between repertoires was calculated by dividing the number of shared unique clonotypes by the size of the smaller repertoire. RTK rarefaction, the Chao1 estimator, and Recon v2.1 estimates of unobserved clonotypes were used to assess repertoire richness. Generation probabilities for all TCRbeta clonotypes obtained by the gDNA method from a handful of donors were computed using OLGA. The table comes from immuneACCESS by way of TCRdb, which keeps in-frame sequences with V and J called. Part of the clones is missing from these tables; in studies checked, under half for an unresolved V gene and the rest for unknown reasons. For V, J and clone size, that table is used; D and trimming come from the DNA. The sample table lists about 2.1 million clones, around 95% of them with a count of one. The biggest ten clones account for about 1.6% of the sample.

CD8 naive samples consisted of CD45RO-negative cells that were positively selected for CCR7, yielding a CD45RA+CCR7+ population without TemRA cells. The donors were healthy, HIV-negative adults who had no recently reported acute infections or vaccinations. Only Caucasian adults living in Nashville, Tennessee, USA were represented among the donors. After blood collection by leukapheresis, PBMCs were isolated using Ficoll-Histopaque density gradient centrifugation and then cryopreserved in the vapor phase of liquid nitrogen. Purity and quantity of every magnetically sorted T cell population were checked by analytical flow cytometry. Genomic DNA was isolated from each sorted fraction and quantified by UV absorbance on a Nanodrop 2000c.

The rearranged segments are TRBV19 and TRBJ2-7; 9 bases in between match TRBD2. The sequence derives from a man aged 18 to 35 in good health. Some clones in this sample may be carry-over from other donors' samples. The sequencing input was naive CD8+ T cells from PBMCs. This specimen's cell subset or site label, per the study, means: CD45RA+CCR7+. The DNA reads TGTGCCAGTAGTTTCTCCCGGACTAGCGACTACGAGCAGTACTTC. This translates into CASSFSRTSDYEQYF. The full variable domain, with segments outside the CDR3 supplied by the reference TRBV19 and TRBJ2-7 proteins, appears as DGGITQSPKYLFRKEGQNVTLSCEQNLNHDAMYWYRQDPGQGLRLIYYSQIVNDFQKGDIAEGYSVSREKKESFPLTVTSAQKNPTAFYLCASSFSRTSDYEQYFGPGTRLTVT.